These 26 T cell receptor beta chains came from one sample sequenced in a study of blood T cells in healthy people across ages. Using a J-beta primer mix together with a sample-barcoded 5' primer, a second PCR was run for roughly 7 to 11 cycles. TCRdb re-called the 5' RACE reads through MiXCR, storing one row per CDR3 protein. The data contain roughly 1.5 million distinct CDR3 sequences, 35% to 45% of them seen just once; the ten biggest clones take up about 4%. Sequencing was performed on blood. The source is a woman aged 18 to 35 in good health.

V is TRBV12-3 or TRBV12-4 and J is TRBJ1-1; D is perhaps TRBD1 (5 bases). Deletions cut 2 bases from V and 2 bases from J, with 24 bases between. The CDR3 sequence is 19 residues long. CDR3 sequence: CASSLIGPAGPDVNTEAFF. Here the CDR3 DNA reads TGTGCCAGCAGTTTAATTGGGCCCGCGGGACCGGACGTAAACACTGAAGCTTTCTTT.

V and J are TRBV5-1 and TRBJ2-5; D possibly matches TRBD1 or TRBD2 (5 bases each). V lost 7 bases, J lost 1 base, and 14 bases lay in between. Germline V gene sequence: CDR1 SGHRS, CDR2 YFSETQ. The CDR3 is made up of 14 amino acids. The CDR3 DNA follows: TGCGCCAGCGGGACGGATAAACTCCAAGAGACCCAGTACTTC. It encodes CASGTDKLQETQYF.

The rearrangement uses TRBV28 and TRBJ2-1; 9 nucleotides match TRBD2. V was pared by 6 bases and J by 10 bases, with 16 bases of the junction left unmatched. The CDR3 covers 16 residues. Germline V gene data show CDR1 as MDHEN and CDR2 as SYDVKM. This CDR3 is CASSLGSGLATREQFF. The DNA for the CDR3 is TGTGCCAGCAGCCTGGGCTCGGGACTAGCCACGAGGGAGCAGTTCTTC.

The rearrangement uses TRBV11-2 and TRBJ2-5; 11 bases align to TRBD2. The germline V gene encodes CDR1 SGHAT and CDR2 FQNNGV. V was pared by 2 bases and J by 11 bases, with 10 bases of the junction left unmatched. This CDR3 is built from 15 residues. The CDR3 sequence is CASSLILAGVNEQYF. The CDR3 coding sequence is TGTGCCAGCAGCTTAATACTAGCGGGAGTCAATGAGCAGTACTTC.

The CDR3 region has the DNA TGTGCCAGCAGCGTATTTGGTTCCCACGAGCAGTACTTC. Translating gives CASSVFGSHEQYF. V is TRBV7-2 and J is TRBJ2-7; no reliable D call. Deletions cut 5 bases from V and 5 bases from J, with 13 bases between. The germline V gene encodes CDR1 SGHTA and CDR2 FQGNSA. The length of the CDR3 is 13 residues.

This clonotype was seen a handful of times. The chain recombines TRBV9 with TRBJ2-7; 7 bases agree with TRBD1. CDR3 length: 14 amino acids. The germline CDR1 and CDR2 sequences are SGDLS and YYNGEE. The V and J ends lost 6 bases and 0 bases, in that order; junction bases with no gene match: 6. Here the CDR3 reads CASTSTGSSYEQYF. The CDR3 DNA sequence: TGTGCCAGCACCTCGACAGGGAGCTCCTACGAGCAGTACTTC.

The V and J genes are TRBV3-1 and TRBJ2-2; no reliable D call. V lost 1 base and J lost 7, with 7 bases in between. The CDR3 is made up of 13 amino acids. Germline V gene sequence: CDR1 LGHDT, CDR2 YNNKEL (reference sequence). This chain's CDR3 is CASSQGMGGELFF. Written as DNA, the CDR3 is TGTGCCAGCAGCCAAGGAATGGGCGGGGAGCTGTTTTTT. The full variable domain, its missing parts supplied by reference TRBV3-1 and TRBJ2-2, is DTAVSQTPKYLVTQMGNDKSIKCEQNLGHDTMYWYKQDSKKFLKIMFSYNNKELIINETVPNRFSPKSPDKAHLNLHINSLELGDSAVYFCASSQGMGGELFFGEGSRLTVL.

The genes are TRBV5-1 and TRBJ1-2; D not certain. The V end was cut by 7 bases, the J end by 4 bases, with 11 bases between. Germline values: CDR1 SGHRS, CDR2 YFSETQ. This CDR3 has 12 amino acids. The CDR3 bases are TGCGCCAGCTCCCGGGAATTCTATGGCTACACCTTC. This encodes CASSREFYGYTF. The full variable domain, with the rest looked up from reference TRBV5-1 and TRBJ1-2, is KAGVTQTPRYLIKTRGQQVTLSCSPISGHRSVSWYQQTPGQGLQFLFEYFSETQRNKGNFPGRFSGRQFSNSRSEMNVSTLELGDSALYLCASSREFYGYTFGSGTRLTVV.

This clonotype showed up just a few times. A much larger clone differs by one base, so this may be a read error. In DNA form, the CDR3 reads TGTGCCAGCAGCCCAACGCGACAGGGGGCAGATGCGCAGTATTTT. Its translation is CASSPTRQGADAQYF. V is TRBV6-1 and J is TRBJ2-3; TRBD1 agrees at 10 bases. Looked up from germline, CDR1 is MNHNS and CDR2 is SASEGT. CDR3 length: 15 amino acids.

This clonotype was detected a few times. This rearrangement joins TRBV6-5 to TRBJ1-2, with D possibly being TRBD1 (5 bases). The germline V gene encodes CDR1 MNHEY and CDR2 SVGAGI. The V end lost 6 bases, the J end lost 5 bases, and 16 bases lay between the germline ends. CDR3 length equals 14 residues. The CDR3 spells CASRSAGSPYGYTF. CDR3 sequence (DNA): TGTGCCAGCAGATCAGCAGGGTCCCCTTATGGCTACACCTTC.

This chain links TRBV12-3 or TRBV12-4 with TRBJ2-5, with TRBD2 matching 8 bases. CDR3 length: 14 amino acids. The V gene end was trimmed by 2 bases and the J gene end by 11 bases; junction bases not matched to a gene: 10. The CDR3 reads CASSLKAGAYEQYF. The CDR3 bases are TGTGCCAGCAGTTTAAAAGCGGGAGCCTATGAGCAGTACTTC.

This clonotype has just a few counts. This sequence joins TRBV4-3 and TRBJ1-2; D is undetermined. V was pared by 3 bases and J by 4 bases, with 15 bases between. This CDR3 comprises 15 residues. The germline CDR1 and CDR2 sequences are LGHNA and YSLEER. The CDR3 nucleotides read TGCGCCAGCAGCCAGACGTGGATTTTGTCCTATGGCTACACCTTC. Residues: CASSQTWILSYGYTF.

The V and J genes are TRBV6-5 and TRBJ2-7, with D perhaps TRBD1 (6 bases). The CDR3 is 18 amino acids. V lost 0 bases, J lost 3 bases, and 21 bases lay in between. CDR1 is MNHEY and CDR2 is SVGAGI in the germline V gene. The CDR3 here is CASSYSTGKQGWVYEQYF. The CDR3 nucleotides are TGTGCCAGCAGTTACTCGACGGGAAAACAGGGTTGGGTCTACGAGCAGTACTTC.

This clonotype was seen only once. The chain employs TRBV20-1 and TRBJ2-7, with D tentatively TRBD1 or TRBD2 (5 bases each). With 3 bases removed from V and 0 bases from J, the gap between germline ends came to 15 bases. This CDR3 spans 15 amino acids. The germline V gene has CDR1 DFQATT and CDR2 SNEGSKA (reference sequence). In nucleotides, the CDR3 is TGCAGTGCTAGTCTGGGGGACCCTAGCTCCTACGAGCAGTACTTC. This encodes CSASLGDPSSYEQYF.

V usage is TRBV4-2 and J usage is TRBJ1-2; D uncertain. The V and J ends lost 0 bases and 8 bases respectively, with 13 bases between them. Looked up from germline, CDR1 is LGHNA and CDR2 is YNFKEQ. This CDR3 spans 14 amino acids. The CDR3 DNA reads as TGTGCCAGCAGCCAAGATAGGGCCGCCATCGGCTACACCTTC. The encoded protein is CASSQDRAAIGYTF.

This sequence joins TRBV5-4 and TRBJ1-2; maybe TRBD1 (5 bases). V lost 4 bases, J lost 1 base, and 14 bases lay in between. The CDR3 loop spans 15 amino acids. Germline values: CDR1 SGHNT, CDR2 YYREEE (reference sequence). CDR3 amino acids: CASSARDRNNYGYTF. The DNA for the CDR3 is TGTGCCAGCAGCGCCCGGGACCGAAATAACTATGGCTACACCTTC.

In this sample, this clonotype turned up a few times. The J gene is TRBJ2-3, the V gene TRBV9; TRBD2 might be the D (6 bases). Trimming removed 0 bases at V and 0 bases at J, with 14 bases between. CDR3 length: 17 residues. The V gene's germline CDR1 is SGDLS and CDR2 YYNGEE. CDR3 bases: TGTGCCAGCAGCGTAGGACTAGTCCAAGGGAGCACAGATACGCAGTATTTT. Protein sequence: CASSVGLVQGSTDTQYF.

This clonotype appeared a few times. V usage is TRBV4-3 and J usage is TRBJ2-5; no clear D. The V gene's germline CDR1 is LGHNA and CDR2 YSLEER. The CDR3 contains 15 residues. Trimming removed 0 bases from V and 2 bases from J, with 10 bases in between. The CDR3 loop is CASSQEWVPQETQYF. The CDR3, as DNA: TGCGCCAGCAGCCAAGAGTGGGTTCCACAAGAGACCCAGTACTTC.

The chain carries TRBV12-3 or TRBV12-4 and TRBJ2-5; D tentatively fits TRBD1 or TRBD2 (5 bases each). The V end was cut by 8 bases, the J end by 13 bases, with 14 bases between. This CDR3 spans 10 amino acids. Written as DNA, the CDR3 is TGTGCCAGCGGCCGGGACCGCGGGTACTTC. As protein: CASGRDRGYF.

This chain uses TRBV7-2 with TRBJ2-5; D perhaps matches TRBD2 (5 bases). Deletions cut 2 bases from V and 11 bases from J, with 15 bases between. The length of the CDR3 is 13 residues. From germline, CDR1 is SGHTA and CDR2 FQGNSA. The DNA for the CDR3 is TGTGCCAGCAGCTTACTATGGGAGCCTGAGCAGTACTTC. Translated: CASSLLWEPEQYF.

This chain links TRBV5-1 with TRBJ1-1; the match to TRBD1 covers 7 bases. The length of the CDR3 is 15 residues. Germline loops: CDR1 SGHRS, CDR2 YFSETQ. With 4 bases clipped from V and 3 bases from J, the junction kept 9 bases outside the gene matches. CDR3 nucleotide sequence: TGCGCCAGCAGCGTCCGGACAGGTACATACACTGAAGCTTTCTTT. The encoded protein is CASSVRTGTYTEAFF.

The chain recombines TRBV24-1 with TRBJ2-2; weak D call: TRBD2 (5 bases). The CDR3 consists of 18 residues. Germline CDR1 is KGHDR and CDR2 is SFDVKD. V shed 1 base and J shed 0 bases, with 14 bases lying between them. CDR3 in DNA: TGTGCCACCAGTGATTTTATCCGGGGAGATACGAACACCGGGGAGCTGTTTTTT. Translation gives CATSDFIRGDTNTGELFF.

The chain recombines TRBV12-3 or TRBV12-4 with TRBJ1-1; D is unresolved. This CDR3 spans 13 amino acids. V lost 6 bases, J lost 5 bases, and 13 bases lay in between. The CDR3 protein is CASRARLGTEAFF. Here the CDR3 DNA reads TGTGCCAGCAGAGCCCGACTGGGGACTGAAGCTTTCTTT.

The chain uses TRBV20-1 and TRBJ1-1; D not resolved. V lost 5 bases and J 11 bases, leaving 21 bases between the germline ends. The length of the CDR3 is 13 residues. The germline gives CDR1 DFQATT, CDR2 SNEGSKA (reference sequence). The CDR3 spells CSARSRQLVWAFF. DNA of the CDR3: TGCAGTGCTCGAAGTCGGCAGCTAGTTTGGGCTTTCTTT.

This clonotype was seen ten or more times. The chain recombines TRBV28 with TRBJ2-6; tentative D call: TRBD2 (5 bases). Germline V gene data show CDR1 as MDHEN and CDR2 as SYDVKM. CDR3 length: 14 residues. V was clipped by 7 bases and J by 0 bases, with 7 bases between them. DNA for the CDR3: TGTGCCAGCAACCGGGGCTCTGGGGCCAACGTCCTGACTTTC. Translation gives CASNRGSGANVLTF.

This rearrangement joins TRBV3-1 to TRBJ2-7; TRBD2 matches 8 bases. V shed 0 bases and J 4 bases; nucleotides not matched to a gene: 5. Germline V gene sequence: CDR1 LGHDT, CDR2 YNNKEL (reference sequence). The CDR3 has 15 residues. CDR3 amino acids: CASSQEGASGYEQYF. In nucleotides, the CDR3 is TGTGCCAGCAGCCAAGAAGGGGCTAGCGGGTACGAGCAGTACTTC.